The sequence of this TCR beta chain was determined in a study of Ad26.COV2.S vaccination and SARS-CoV-2 variants. The treatment here: about 20 received Ad26.COV2.S at low or high dose, single or two shots; about 5 received placebo; per-sample allocation not given. After the first vaccine or placebo injection, samples were drawn on day 63. The sample came from a Boston adult aged 18-55 years. Germline V lookup: CDR1 MNHEY, CDR2 SVGAGI. This CDR3 is built from 13 residues. V lost 4 bases, J lost 7 bases, and 7 bases stayed unmatched. TCRdb's table, derived via immunoSEQ multiplex PCR, lists solely in-frame clones and lacks some. The table shows about 480,000 clones, with around nine tenths occurring only once.

The receptor comes from a person between 18 and 65 years old who received the Ad26.COV2.S COVID-19 vaccine or a placebo. Specimen: peripheral blood, collected in a trial of Ad26.COV2.S vaccine versus placebo. The V and J genes are TRBV6-5 and TRBJ2-7; 7 bases match TRBD1. CDR3: CASSWTGRREQYF. The CDR3 DNA reads as TGTGCCAGCAGTTGGACAGGACGCCGGGAGCAGTACTTC.